These 23 T cell receptor beta chains came from one sample sequenced in a study of OX40 agonist ivuxolimab in advanced cancers. Generated by immunoSEQ multiplex PCR, the TCRdb table keeps only in-frame clones and is missing some. Of 94,000 or so clones in the sample, roughly four fifths are singletons; the top ten hold approximately 5.5%. The sequencing here drew on CD4+ or CD8+ T cells sorted from blood, taken in a trial of the OX40 agonist ivuxolimab. These receptors all come from an adult with an advanced solid tumor such as melanoma, head and neck, liver or kidney cancer.

The chain employs TRBV7-2 and TRBJ2-1; TRBD2 might be the D (6 bases). Germline V gives CDR1 SGHTA, CDR2 FQGNSA. V shed 2 bases and J shed 8 bases, with 10 bases lying between them. The CDR3 is 13 amino acids. The CDR3 DNA follows: TGTGCCAGCAGCTTAACGCCGGGGGATGAGCAGTTCTTC. As protein: CASSLTPGDEQFF.

In its sample, this clone was seen a few times. CDR3 protein: CAWSVGTAYGYTF. The CDR3 DNA follows: TGTGCCTGGAGTGTAGGGACTGCCTATGGCTACACCTTC. The chain combines TRBV30 with TRBJ1-2, with D possibly TRBD1 on 5 matching bases. This CDR3 spans 13 amino acids. Trimming shortened V by 0 bases and J by 4 bases, and 9 bases separated the two germline ends. Germline CDR1 and CDR2: GTSNPN and SVGIG (reference sequence).

The chain carries TRBV29-1 and TRBJ2-2; weak D call: TRBD2 (5 bases). The V end was cut by 0 bases, the J end by 5 bases, with 13 bases between. This CDR3 spans 15 amino acids. CDR1 is SQVTM, CDR2 ANQGSEA, per germline. CDR3 sequence: CSVEDTGSGTGELFF. Here the CDR3 DNA reads TGCAGCGTTGAAGATACGGGATCGGGGACCGGGGAGCTGTTTTTT.

The chain couples TRBV5-1 to TRBJ2-3, with TRBD2 identical over 15 bases. The CDR3 contains 16 residues. Per the germline V gene, CDR1 is SGHRS and CDR2 is YFSETQ. J lost 3 bases, V lost 3 bases, and 2 bases had no gene match. CDR3 amino acids: CASSSGLAGGTDTQYF. The CDR3 DNA reads as TGCGCCAGCAGCTCGGGACTAGCGGGGGGAACAGATACGCAGTATTTT.

The J gene is TRBJ1-6, the V gene TRBV7-2, with a weak D call TRBD1 (6 bases). Germline values: CDR1 SGHTA, CDR2 FQGNSA. V was pared by 5 bases and J by 6 bases, with 11 bases between. This CDR3 has 14 residues. CDR3 protein: CASSNTGTNSPLHF. The CDR3 DNA sequence: TGTGCCAGCAGCAATACAGGGACTAATTCACCCCTCCACTTT.

The count of this clone is one. The V call is TRBV4-2, the J call TRBJ1-1; possible D gene TRBD1, 5 bases. The CDR3 loop spans 17 amino acids. Between the trimmed V and J ends, which lost 1 base and 5 bases, there was a span of 20 bases. Germline values: CDR1 LGHNA, CDR2 YNFKEQ. The CDR3 reads CASSQAGREGRRTEAFF. Written as DNA, the CDR3 is TGTGCCAGCAGCCAAGCGGGCAGGGAAGGGCGAAGGACTGAAGCTTTCTTT.

The chain combines TRBV5-6 with TRBJ2-7; TRBD2 matches 10 bases. Germline assignment: CDR1 SGHDT and CDR2 YYEEEE. V shed 5 bases and J 4 bases; nucleotides not matched to a gene: 9. The CDR3 runs to 15 residues. In DNA, the CDR3 is TGTGCCAGCAGTTCCCCGGGACTAGCGTTGTACGAGCAGTACTTC. This gives the protein CASSSPGLALYEQYF.

V and J are TRBV7-8 and TRBJ2-3; 16 nucleotides match TRBD2. Germline CDR1 is SGHVS and CDR2 is FQNEAQ. The CDR3 sequence is 16 residues long. V shed 0 bases and J 10 bases; nucleotides not matched to a gene: 4. The CDR3 nucleotides read TGTGCCAGCAGCTTAGCGGGACTAGCGGGGGGGGGTCCGCAGTATTTT. Amino acids: CASSLAGLAGGGPQYF.

The chain has TRBV5-1 and TRBJ2-3; TRBD2 agrees at 8 bases. This CDR3 has 15 residues. The germline CDR1 and CDR2 sequences are SGHRS and YFSETQ. J was trimmed by 5 bases and V by 4 bases; bases with no gene match: 9. Here the CDR3 DNA reads TGCGCCAGCAGCGCCGCCAGCGGGGGTGGAGATACGCAGTATTTT. Protein sequence: CASSAASGGGDTQYF. Full variable domain (missing parts from reference TRBV5-1 and TRBJ2-3): KAGVTQTPRYLIKTRGQQVTLSCSPISGHRSVSWYQQTPGQGLQFLFEYFSETQRNKGNFPGRFSGRQFSNSRSEMNVSTLELGDSALYLCASSAASGGGDTQYFGPGTRLTVL.

The chain carries TRBV7-9 and TRBJ2-3, with D perhaps matching TRBD1 or TRBD2 (6 bases each). Trimming left V 5 bases short and J 1 base short, with 16 bases between. This CDR3 comprises 16 residues. Germline loops: CDR1 SEHNR, CDR2 FQNEAQ (reference sequence). CDR3 amino acids: CASSLPGGRGTDTQYF. Here the CDR3 DNA reads TGTGCCAGCAGCCTTCCTGGGGGGCGGGGCACAGATACGCAGTATTTT.

This clone was seen a single time. The chain uses TRBV5-1 and TRBJ2-3; D is uncertain. V lost 4 bases to trimming and J lost 0 bases, with 9 bases between them. The CDR3 totals 14 residues. CDR1 SGHRS and CDR2 YFSETQ come from the germline V gene. Here the CDR3 reads CASSTLPSTDTQYF. The CDR3 bases are TGCGCCAGCAGCACCCTACCTAGCACAGATACGCAGTATTTT.

The chain links TRBV7-9 to TRBJ2-3; possible D gene TRBD2, 5 bases. V lost 7 bases, J lost 1 base, and 18 bases lay in between. The germline CDR1 and CDR2 sequences are SEHNR and FQNEAQ (reference sequence). The CDR3 extends over 16 amino acids. CDR3 in amino acids: CASIKSRIGGTDTQYF. The CDR3, as DNA: TGTGCCAGCATCAAATCGAGGATCGGGGGCACAGATACGCAGTATTTT.

The chain joins TRBV5-4 to TRBJ2-7, with TRBD2 as a possible D gene (6 bases). CDR1 and CDR2 from the germline V gene are SGHNT and YYREEE (reference sequence). V lost 0 bases to trimming and J lost 7 bases, with 11 bases between them. The CDR3 is 13 amino acids. CDR3 protein: CASSLVLAREQYF. CDR3 bases: TGTGCCAGCAGCTTGGTGCTAGCGCGAGAGCAGTACTTC.

This chain uses TRBV27 with TRBJ2-7, with D unresolved. Deletions cut 6 bases from V and 1 base from J, with 22 bases between. CDR3 length: 17 amino acids. The germline V gene has CDR1 MNHEY and CDR2 SMNVEV (reference sequence). CDR3 nucleotide sequence: TGTGCCAGCAGCCCCACTCCCGGTGTAGCAGCTTCCTACGAGCAGTACTTC. This translates into CASSPTPGVAASYEQYF.

The chain joins TRBV6-5 to TRBJ2-4, with no clear D. V dropped 2 bases and J dropped 2 bases, with 10 bases sitting between them. Germline lookup yields CDR1 MNHEY and CDR2 SVGAGI. CDR3 size: 15 residues. This CDR3 is CASSYGKNPKNIQYF. The CDR3 DNA is TGTGCCAGCAGTTACGGAAAGAACCCCAAAAACATTCAGTACTTC.

This chain connects TRBV9 to TRBJ2-3; 7 bases line up with TRBD1. The length of the CDR3 is 15 residues. Trimming removed 1 base from V and 2 bases from J; junction bases left unmatched: 4. CDR1 and CDR2 from the germline V gene are SGDLS and YYNGEE. Here the CDR3 reads CASSVWDSPTDTQYF. The CDR3 bases are TGTGCCAGCAGCGTATGGGACAGCCCCACAGATACGCAGTATTTT. Looking up the rest from reference TRBV9 and TRBJ2-3 gives the full variable domain: DSGVTQTPKHLITATGQRVTLRCSPRSGDLSVYWYQQSLDQGLQFLIQYYNGEERAKGNILERFSAQQFPDLHSELNLSSLELGDSALYFCASSVWDSPTDTQYFGPGTRLTVL.

The genes are TRBV18 and TRBJ2-7, with unresolved D. The CDR3 runs to 14 residues. Germline V gene data show CDR1 as KGHSH and CDR2 as LQKENI. The V end was cut by 0 bases, the J end by 2 bases, with 8 bases between. DNA of the CDR3: TGTGCCAGCTCACCACCGGTGGTAACCTACGAGCAGTACTTC. Its protein is CASSPPVVTYEQYF. The variable domain in full, completed from reference TRBV18 and TRBJ2-7, reads NAGVMQNPRHLVRRRGQEARLRCSPMKGHSHVYWYRQLPEEGLKFMVYLQKENIIDESGMPKERFSAEFPKEGPSILRIQQVVRGDSAAYFCASSPPVVTYEQYFGPGTRLTVT.

Here the CDR3 DNA reads TGTGCCTGGAGTGTCGGACAGGGAGGCTATGGCTACACCTTC. Its translation is CAWSVGQGGYGYTF. This chain connects TRBV30 to TRBJ1-2; 8 nucleotides match TRBD1. The CDR3 runs 14 residues. The germline gives CDR1 GTSNPN, CDR2 SVGIG (reference sequence). Germline trimming cut 0 bases from V and 4 bases from J; bases unmatched to any gene: 4.

This chain connects TRBV7-8 to TRBJ2-5; TRBD1 matches 9 bases. The J call could be wrong; TRBJ2-7 is a better fit for the DNA end. This CDR3 is 15 amino acids long. CDR1 SGHVS and CDR2 FQNEAQ come from the germline V gene. The CDR3 DNA is TGTGCCAGCAGCCCGGGGACAGGGAACCTCTACGAGCAGTACTTC. Protein sequence: CASSPGTGNLYEQYF.

The chain combines TRBV7-2 with TRBJ1-2, with TRBD1 as a possible D gene (5 bases). The CDR3 totals 13 residues. V dropped 4 bases and J dropped 6 bases, with 12 bases sitting between them. Germline CDR1 SGHTA, CDR2 FQGNSA. CDR3 nucleotide sequence: TGTGCCAGCAGCTATGACAGTAAAAATGGCTACACCTTC. This codes for CASSYDSKNGYTF.

The chain is built from TRBV20-1 and TRBJ2-7; no clear D. CDR3 length: 11 amino acids. From germline, CDR1 is DFQATT and CDR2 SNEGSKA (reference sequence). V gave up 3 bases and J gave up 3 bases, with 6 bases separating them. The CDR3 here is CSASDDYEQYF. The CDR3 nucleotides read TGCAGTGCTAGTGACGACTACGAGCAGTACTTC.

The chain recombines TRBV18 with TRBJ1-1, with 7 bases aligning to TRBD1. The CDR3 spans 12 residues. With 2 bases clipped from V and 7 bases from J, the junction kept 1 base outside the gene matches. Germline assignment: CDR1 KGHSH and CDR2 LQKENI. This CDR3 reads CASSPGQVEAFF. The DNA for the CDR3 is TGTGCCAGCTCACCAGGACAGGTTGAAGCTTTCTTT.

The genes are TRBV2 and TRBJ1-2; D possibly corresponds to TRBD1 (5 bases). V lost 6 bases, J lost 6 bases, and 11 bases lay in between. CDR1 SNHLY and CDR2 FYNNEI come from the germline V gene. The CDR3 is made up of 12 amino acids. In DNA form, the CDR3 reads TGTGCCAGCAGGAGACAGTCGGATGGCTACACCTTC. Residues: CASRRQSDGYTF.